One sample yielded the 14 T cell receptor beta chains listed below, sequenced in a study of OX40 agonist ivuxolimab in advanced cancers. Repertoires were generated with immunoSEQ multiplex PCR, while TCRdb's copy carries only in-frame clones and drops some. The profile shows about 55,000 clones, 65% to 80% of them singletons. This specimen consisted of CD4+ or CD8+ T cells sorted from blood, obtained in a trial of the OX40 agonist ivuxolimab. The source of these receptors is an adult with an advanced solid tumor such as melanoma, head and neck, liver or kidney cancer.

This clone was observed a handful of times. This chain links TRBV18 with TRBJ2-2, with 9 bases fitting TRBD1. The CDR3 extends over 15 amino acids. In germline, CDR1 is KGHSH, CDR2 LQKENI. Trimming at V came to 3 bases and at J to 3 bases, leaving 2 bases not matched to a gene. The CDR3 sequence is CASSPRTGDTGELFF. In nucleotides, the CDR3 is TGTGCCAGCTCACCCCGGACAGGGGACACCGGGGAGCTGTTTTTT.

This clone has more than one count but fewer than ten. The CDR3 region is CASSTQGSGTEAFF. Here the CDR3 DNA reads TGCGCCAGCAGCACCCAGGGTTCAGGCACTGAAGCTTTCTTT. V is TRBV5-1 and J is TRBJ1-1; a possible D gene is TRBD1 (5 bases). V shed 4 bases and J shed 4 bases, with 14 bases lying between them. The CDR3 contains 14 residues. CDR1 SGHRS and CDR2 YFSETQ come from the germline V gene.

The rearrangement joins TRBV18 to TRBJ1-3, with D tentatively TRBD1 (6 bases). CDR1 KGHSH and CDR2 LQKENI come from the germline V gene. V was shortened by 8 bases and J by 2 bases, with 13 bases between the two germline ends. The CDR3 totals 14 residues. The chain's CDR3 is CASQTGQTGNTIYF. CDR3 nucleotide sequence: TGTGCCAGCCAGACAGGACAAACTGGAAACACCATATATTTT.

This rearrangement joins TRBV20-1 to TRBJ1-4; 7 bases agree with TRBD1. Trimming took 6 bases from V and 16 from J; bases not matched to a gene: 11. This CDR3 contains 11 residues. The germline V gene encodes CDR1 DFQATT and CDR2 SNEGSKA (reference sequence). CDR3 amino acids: CSARPPGQQFF. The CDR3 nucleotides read TGCAGTGCGAGGCCCCCGGGACAGCAGTTTTTT.

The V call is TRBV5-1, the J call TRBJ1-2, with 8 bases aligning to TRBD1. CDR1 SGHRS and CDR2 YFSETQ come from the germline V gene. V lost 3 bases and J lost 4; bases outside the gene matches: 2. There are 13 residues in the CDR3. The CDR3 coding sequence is TGCGCCAGCAGCTCCGGACAGGGCTATGGCTACACCTTC. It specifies CASSSGQGYGYTF. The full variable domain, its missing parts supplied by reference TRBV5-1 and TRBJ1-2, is KAGVTQTPRYLIKTRGQQVTLSCSPISGHRSVSWYQQTPGQGLQFLFEYFSETQRNKGNFPGRFSGRQFSNSRSEMNVSTLELGDSALYLCASSSGQGYGYTFGSGTRLTVV.

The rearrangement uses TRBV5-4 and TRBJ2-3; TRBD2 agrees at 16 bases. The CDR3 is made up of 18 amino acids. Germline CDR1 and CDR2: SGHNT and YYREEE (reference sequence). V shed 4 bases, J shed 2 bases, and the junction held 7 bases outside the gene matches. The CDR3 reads CASSPGTSGGAPTDTQYF. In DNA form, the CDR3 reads TGTGCCAGCAGCCCCGGGACTAGCGGGGGGGCCCCCACAGATACGCAGTATTTT.

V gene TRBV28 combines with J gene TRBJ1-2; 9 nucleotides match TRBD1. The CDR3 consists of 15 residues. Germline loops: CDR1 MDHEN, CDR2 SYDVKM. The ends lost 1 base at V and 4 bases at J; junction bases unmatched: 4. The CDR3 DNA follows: TGTGCCAGCAGTTTATTTACAGGGGGCATCTATGGCTACACCTTC. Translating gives CASSLFTGGIYGYTF.

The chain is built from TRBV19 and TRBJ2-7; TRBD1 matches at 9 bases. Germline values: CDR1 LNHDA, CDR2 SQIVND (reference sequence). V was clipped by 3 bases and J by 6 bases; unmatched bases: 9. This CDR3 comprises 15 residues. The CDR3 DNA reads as TGTGCCAGTAGTATCTTGGGACAGGGAGGTGGCGAGCAGTACTTC. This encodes CASSILGQGGGEQYF. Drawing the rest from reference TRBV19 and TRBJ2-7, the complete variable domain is DGGITQSPKYLFRKEGQNVTLSCEQNLNHDAMYWYRQDPGQGLRLIYYSQIVNDFQKGDIAEGYSVSREKKESFPLTVTSAQKNPTAFYLCASSILGQGGGEQYFGPGTRLTVT.

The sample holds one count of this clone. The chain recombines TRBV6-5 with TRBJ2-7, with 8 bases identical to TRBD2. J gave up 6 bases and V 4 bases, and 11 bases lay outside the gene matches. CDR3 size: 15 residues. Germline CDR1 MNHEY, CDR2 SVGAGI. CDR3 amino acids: CASSSGGAPESEQYF. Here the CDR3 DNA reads TGTGCCAGCAGTTCCGGGGGGGCCCCCGAGAGCGAGCAGTACTTC.

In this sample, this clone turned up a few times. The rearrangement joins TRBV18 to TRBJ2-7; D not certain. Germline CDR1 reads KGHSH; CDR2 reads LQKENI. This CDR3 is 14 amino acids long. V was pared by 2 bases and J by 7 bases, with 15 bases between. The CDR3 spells CASSPSPGRAEQYF. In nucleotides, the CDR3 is TGTGCCAGCTCACCATCGCCGGGCCGCGCGGAGCAGTACTTC. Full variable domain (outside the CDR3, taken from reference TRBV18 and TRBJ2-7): NAGVMQNPRHLVRRRGQEARLRCSPMKGHSHVYWYRQLPEEGLKFMVYLQKENIIDESGMPKERFSAEFPKEGPSILRIQQVVRGDSAAYFCASSPSPGRAEQYFGPGTRLTVT.

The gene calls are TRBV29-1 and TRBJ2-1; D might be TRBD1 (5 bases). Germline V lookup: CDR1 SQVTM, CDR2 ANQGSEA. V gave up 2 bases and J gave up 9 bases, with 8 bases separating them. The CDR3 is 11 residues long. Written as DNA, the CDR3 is TGCAGCGTTGAACCAAGGGGTGAGCAGTTCTTC. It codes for CSVEPRGEQFF.

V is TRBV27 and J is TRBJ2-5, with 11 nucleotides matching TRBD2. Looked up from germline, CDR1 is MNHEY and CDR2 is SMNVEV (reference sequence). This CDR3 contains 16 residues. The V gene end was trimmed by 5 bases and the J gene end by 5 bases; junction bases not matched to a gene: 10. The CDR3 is CASSPLAGGSGETQYF. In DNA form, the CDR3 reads TGTGCCAGCAGTCCCCTAGCGGGGGGCTCGGGGGAGACCCAGTACTTC.

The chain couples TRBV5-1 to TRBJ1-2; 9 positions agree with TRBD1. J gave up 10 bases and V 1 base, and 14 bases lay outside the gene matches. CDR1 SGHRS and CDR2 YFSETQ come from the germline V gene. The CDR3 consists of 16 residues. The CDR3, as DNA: TGCGCCAGCAGCTTGAGGGGGACAGGGACTCCGTCTCCCTACACCTTC. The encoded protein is CASSLRGTGTPSPYTF.

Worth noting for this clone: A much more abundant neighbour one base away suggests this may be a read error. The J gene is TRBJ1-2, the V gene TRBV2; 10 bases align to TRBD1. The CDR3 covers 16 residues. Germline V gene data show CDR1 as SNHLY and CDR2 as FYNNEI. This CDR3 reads CAGSLDGTGVYYGYTF. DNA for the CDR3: TGTGCCGGCAGTTTGGACGGGACAGGGGTGTACTATGGCTACACCTTC.